These 20 T cell receptor beta chains originate from one sample sequenced in a study of post-analysis software for immune sequencing data (dated by TCRdb to between 2015 and 2017). Beyond this particular receptor, the publication reports: Patients showed significantly higher frequencies than controls for several TRBV segments, among them TRBV5-6, TRBV5-1 and TRBV20-1.

These receptors' antigens are unknown. Library preparation was by PCR. TCRdb shows the sequencer as Illumina HiSeq 2500. To reduce PCR and sequencing biases, unique molecular identifiers were built into the TCR beta cDNA libraries. The public sequencing data were trimmed at Q25 with fastp and processed into clonotypes with MiXCR by TCRdb, which kept only in-frame beta chains. One record per CDR3 amino acid sequence lists the most common genes and DNA. Recorded for this sample are 350,000 to 450,000 distinct CDR3 sequences; 35% to 45% of them occurred a single time. Approximately 7.7% of the sample comes from the top ten. Sequenced input: blood. All receptors derive from a girl aged 2-10 years with multiple sclerosis.

The V gene is TRBV29-1, the J gene TRBJ1-1; the D gene is possibly TRBD1 (5 bases). Trimming stripped 4 bases from V and 0 bases from J, with 9 bases between. Germline loops: CDR1 SQVTM, CDR2 ANQGSEA. CDR3 size: 13 residues. CDR3 coding DNA: TGCAGCGTTGCGGGGCTTATGAACACTGAAGCTTTCTTT. Protein sequence: CSVAGLMNTEAFF.

This chain connects TRBV7-9 to TRBJ1-1; 7 bases match TRBD1. Germline lookup yields CDR1 SEHNR and CDR2 FQNEAQ (reference sequence). Trimming cost V 5 bases and J 5 bases; bases outside gene matches: 8. This CDR3 comprises 14 residues. CDR3 DNA: TGTGCCAGCAGCCTACAGGGGAAGGAGACTGAAGCTTTCTTT. It yields the protein CASSLQGKETEAFF.

This clonotype was seen only a few times. This chain links TRBV5-1 with TRBJ1-1, with a tentative D call TRBD1 (5 bases). The V gene's germline CDR1 is SGHRS and CDR2 YFSETQ. Trimming removed 1 base at V and 1 base at J, with 11 bases between. CDR3 length: 15 residues. The CDR3: CASSLSPGRNTEAFF. The DNA for the CDR3 is TGCGCCAGCAGCTTGAGTCCAGGGCGGAACACTGAAGCTTTCTTT.

This chain joins TRBV6-2 or TRBV6-3 and TRBJ2-7, with D perhaps TRBD2 (6 bases). V lost 5 bases to trimming and J lost 5 bases, with 10 bases between them. Germline loops: CDR1 MNHEY, CDR2 SVGEGT. The CDR3 extends over 12 amino acids. The CDR3 DNA sequence: TGTGCCAGCAGTAACCGGGAGCACGAGCAGTACTTC. Its protein product is CASSNREHEQYF.

This clonotype was recorded a few times. The chain links TRBV13 to TRBJ2-1; TRBD1 is a possible D gene (5 bases). CDR1 and CDR2 (germline): PRHDT, FYEKMQ (reference sequence). The CDR3 length is 15 residues. Trimming took off 4 bases at V and 4 bases at J, with 14 bases between the two ends. This chain's CDR3 is CASSSRQTQYNEQFF. CDR3 in DNA: TGTGCCAGCAGCTCCAGACAGACGCAATACAATGAGCAGTTCTTC.

This chain connects TRBV7-2 to TRBJ2-1, with D hard to call. There are 18 residues in the CDR3. The germline V gene has CDR1 SGHTA and CDR2 FQGNSA. V gave up 0 bases and J gave up 9 bases, with 24 bases separating them. The CDR3 DNA reads TGTGCCAGCAGCTTAGCGGGCCGGTTTTTGACCCCCACGAGTGAGCAGTTCTTC. Translating it yields CASSLAGRFLTPTSEQFF.

Only a few counts were recorded for this clonotype. This sequence joins TRBV5-5 and TRBJ2-5, with 9 bases aligning to TRBD1. The CDR3 loop spans 16 amino acids. Germline CDR1 and CDR2: SGHKS and YYEKEE (reference sequence). The V gene end was trimmed by 1 base and the J gene end by 0 bases; junction bases not matched to a gene: 4. The CDR3 DNA reads as TGTGCCAGCAGCTTGATGTGGGACAGGGACCAAGAGACCCAGTACTTC. This translates into CASSLMWDRDQETQYF.

The chain recombines TRBV5-1 with TRBJ1-5; 8 nucleotides match TRBD1. This CDR3 comprises 16 residues. J lost 2 bases, V lost 0 bases, and 4 bases had no gene match. Germline-derived CDR1 and CDR2 are SGHRS and YFSETQ. CDR3: CASSLGTGSGNQPQHF. The CDR3 DNA is TGCGCCAGCAGCTTGGGGACAGGGTCTGGCAATCAGCCCCAGCATTTT.

The CDR3 spells CAAGRGYNEQFF. Here the CDR3 DNA reads TGTGCCGCCGGGAGAGGTTACAATGAGCAGTTCTTC. This sequence joins TRBV12-3 or TRBV12-4 and TRBJ2-1; D perhaps matches TRBD2 (6 bases). V lost 11 bases and J 4 bases, leaving 12 bases between the germline ends. This CDR3 region has 12 residues.

The chain employs TRBV25-1 and TRBJ1-2; D is unclear. The germline V gene has CDR1 MGHDK and CDR2 SYGVNS. This CDR3 comprises 14 residues. Trimming pared 4 bases from V and 4 bases from J, leaving 13 bases between. CDR3 nucleotide sequence: TGTGCCAGCAGTGGGGTACGGGGAGTCTATGGCTACACCTTC. It encodes CASSGVRGVYGYTF.

This clonotype was seen more than once but under ten times. V is TRBV20-1 and J is TRBJ2-5; possible D gene TRBD1, 6 bases. The CDR3 length is 12 residues. Germline values: CDR1 DFQATT, CDR2 SNEGSKA (reference sequence). The germline V and J ends were trimmed by 2 bases and 2 bases, with 6 bases remaining between them. CDR3 bases: TGCAGTGCTAGACAGGGGCAAGAGACCCAGTACTTC. Protein product: CSARQGQETQYF.

V and J are TRBV29-1 and TRBJ1-2; D not resolved. The CDR3 has 13 amino acids. Germline V CDR1 and CDR2: SQVTM, ANQGSEA. V lost 0 bases and J lost 3, with 8 bases in between. CDR3 sequence reads: CSVEDSLYYGYTF. DNA for the CDR3: TGCAGCGTTGAAGACAGCCTTTACTATGGCTACACCTTC.

A few counts support this clonotype. The chain joins TRBV4-1 to TRBJ1-1; no definite D call. V was shortened by 3 bases and J by 11 bases, with 13 bases between the two germline ends. Germline loops: CDR1 MGHRA, CDR2 YSYEKL. This CDR3 comprises 12 residues. CDR3 in DNA: TGCGCCAGCAGCCAGCCGCCACTCGGCGCTTTCTTT. Its translation: CASSQPPLGAFF.

The chain joins TRBV12-3 or TRBV12-4 to TRBJ2-2; no firm D call. This CDR3 has 17 amino acids. Trimming removed 3 bases from V and 4 bases from J, with 18 bases in between. The CDR3 is CASSFSGPLVFTGELFF. DNA for the CDR3: TGTGCCAGCAGTTTTAGTGGCCCCCTCGTTTTCACCGGGGAGCTGTTTTTT.

This chain links TRBV7-9 with TRBJ1-1; no clear D. Per the germline V gene, CDR1 is SEHNR and CDR2 is FQNEAQ (reference sequence). V lost 4 bases to trimming and J lost 5 bases, with 14 bases between them. CDR3 length: 14 amino acids. CDR3 sequence: CASSSELTGTEAFF. CDR3 bases: TGTGCCAGCAGCTCTGAGTTGACGGGAACTGAAGCTTTCTTT.

This chain joins TRBV12-3 or TRBV12-4 and TRBJ2-7, with 7 bases fitting TRBD1. This CDR3 contains 16 residues. V was pared by 6 bases and J by 4 bases, with 15 bases of the junction left unmatched. CDR3 region: CASSHKRQGTTYEQYF. The CDR3 DNA sequence: TGTGCCAGCAGCCATAAAAGACAGGGAACAACTTACGAGCAGTACTTC.

The rearrangement joins TRBV5-6 to TRBJ2-1; 12 nucleotides line up with TRBD2. The CDR3 extends over 16 amino acids. The germline V gene has CDR1 SGHDT and CDR2 YYEEEE. V trimming: 7 bases; J trimming: 7 bases; junction bases outside the gene matches: 12. This chain's CDR3 is CASGGLLAGGPNEQFF. The CDR3 coding sequence is TGTGCCAGCGGCGGCCTGCTAGCGGGAGGGCCGAATGAGCAGTTCTTC.

This clonotype turned up a few times. The chain joins TRBV27 to TRBJ2-1, with 9 bases fitting TRBD2. From germline, CDR1 is MNHEY and CDR2 SMNVEV (reference sequence). V was clipped by 1 base and J by 5 bases; unmatched bases: 6. This CDR3 is 16 amino acids long. CDR3 amino acids: CASSLYALAGNNEQFF. CDR3 sequence (DNA): TGTGCCAGCAGTTTATACGCCCTAGCGGGAAACAATGAGCAGTTCTTC.

This clonotype was seen more than once but under ten times. This chain joins TRBV11-2 and TRBJ2-7; D is unclear. The J call is in doubt because the DNA end fits TRBJ2-5 better. The CDR3 consists of 14 residues. Germline CDR1 SGHAT, CDR2 FQNNGV. This CDR3 is CASSPLANQETQYF. Written as DNA, the CDR3 is TGTGCCAGCAGCCCCCTGGCGAACCAAGAGACCCAGTACTTC.

This clonotype occurred once. Here the CDR3 DNA reads TGCAGTGCTAGTGGGGGATGGGGGAGAGGGAGCACAGATACGCAGTATTTT. As protein: CSASGGWGRGSTDTQYF. The chain couples TRBV20-1 to TRBJ2-3; D is perhaps TRBD1 or TRBD2 (5 bases each). V lost 3 bases, J lost 0 bases, and 19 bases lay in between. The length of the CDR3 is 17 residues. Germline CDR1 and CDR2: DFQATT and SNEGSKA (reference sequence).